The entry below describes one T cell receptor (beta chain). As yet, its antigen is unknown. V was clipped by 4 bases and J by 4 bases, with 8 bases between them. The V gene's germline CDR1 is SGHTA and CDR2 FQGNSA. CDR3 length equals 13 residues. This entry belongs to a study of cytomegalovirus exposure and HLA in healthy donors. The PCR had 60 Vbeta and 13 Jbeta primers. Clones were sequenced by immunoSEQ multiplex PCR, and TCRdb holds only the in-frame ones, with some missing. The table records about 300,000 clones, roughly 89% of them present only once. General study results and limits: An analysis was carried out later, and it reportedly showed fewer N-insertions in an Asian-associated ancestry cluster than the approximately 670-donor mean. In vitro testing confirmed three CMV-associated chains as specific for CMV antigens.

This TCR came from a man aged 40-55 years in good health and CMV-seropositive. The specimen sequenced was PBMCs. The V call is TRBV7-2, the J call TRBJ2-1, with unresolved D. In DNA, the CDR3 is TGTGCCAGCAGCTCCTACTGGTACAATGAGCAGTTCTTC. Translation: CASSSYWYNEQFF.